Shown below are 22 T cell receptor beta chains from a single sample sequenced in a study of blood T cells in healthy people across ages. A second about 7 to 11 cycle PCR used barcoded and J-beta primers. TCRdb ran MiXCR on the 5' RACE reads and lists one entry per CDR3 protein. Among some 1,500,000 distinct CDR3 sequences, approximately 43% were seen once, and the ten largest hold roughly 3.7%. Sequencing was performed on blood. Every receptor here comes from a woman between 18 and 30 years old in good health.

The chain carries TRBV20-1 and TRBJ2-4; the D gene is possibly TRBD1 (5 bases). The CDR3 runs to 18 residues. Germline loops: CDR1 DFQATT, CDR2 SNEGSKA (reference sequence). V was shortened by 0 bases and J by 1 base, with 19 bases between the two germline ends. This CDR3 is CSAREGAGYPAAKNIQYF. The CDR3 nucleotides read TGCAGTGCTAGAGAAGGGGCAGGCTACCCGGCGGCCAAAAACATTCAGTACTTC.

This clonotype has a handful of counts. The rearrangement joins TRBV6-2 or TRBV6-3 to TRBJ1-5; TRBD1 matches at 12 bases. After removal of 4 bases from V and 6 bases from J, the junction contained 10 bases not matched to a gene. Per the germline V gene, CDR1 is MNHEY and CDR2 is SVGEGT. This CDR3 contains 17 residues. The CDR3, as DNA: TGTGCCAGCAGTTGGGGTCGGGACAGGGGGCGCCTTCAGCCCCAGCATTTT. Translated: CASSWGRDRGRLQPQHF.

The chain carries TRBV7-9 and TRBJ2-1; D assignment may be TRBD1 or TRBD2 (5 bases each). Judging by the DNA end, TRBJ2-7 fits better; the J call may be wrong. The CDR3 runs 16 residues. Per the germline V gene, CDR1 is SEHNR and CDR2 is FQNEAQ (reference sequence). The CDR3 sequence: CASSSVGTGSYNEQYF. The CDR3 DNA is TGTGCCAGCAGCTCAGTGGGGACCGGCTCCTACAATGAGCAGTACTTC.

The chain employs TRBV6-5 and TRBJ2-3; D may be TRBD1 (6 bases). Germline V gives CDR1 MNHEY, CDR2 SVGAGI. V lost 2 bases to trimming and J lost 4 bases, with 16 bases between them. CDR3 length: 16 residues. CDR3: CASSYVGQGNPDTQYF. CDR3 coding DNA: TGTGCCAGCAGTTACGTCGGGCAGGGGAACCCAGATACGCAGTATTTT.

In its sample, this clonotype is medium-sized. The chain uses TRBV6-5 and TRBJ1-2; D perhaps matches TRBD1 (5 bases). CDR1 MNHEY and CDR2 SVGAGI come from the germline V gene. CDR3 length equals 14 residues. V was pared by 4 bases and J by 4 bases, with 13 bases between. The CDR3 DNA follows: TGTGCCAGCAGTTTGCGGGGGATTGGCTATGGCTACACCTTC. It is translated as CASSLRGIGYGYTF.

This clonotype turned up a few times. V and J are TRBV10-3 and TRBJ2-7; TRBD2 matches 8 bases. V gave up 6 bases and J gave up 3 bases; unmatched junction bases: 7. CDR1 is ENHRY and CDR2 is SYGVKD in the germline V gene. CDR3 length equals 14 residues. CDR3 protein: CAISGTGGVYEQYF. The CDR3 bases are TGTGCCATCAGCGGCACGGGAGGGGTCTACGAGCAGTACTTC.

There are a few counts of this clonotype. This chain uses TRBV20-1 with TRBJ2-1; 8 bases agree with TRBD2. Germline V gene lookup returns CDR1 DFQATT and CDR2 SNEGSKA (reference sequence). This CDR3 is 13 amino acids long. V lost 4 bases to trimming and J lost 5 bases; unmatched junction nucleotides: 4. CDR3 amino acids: CSATGGLNNEQFF. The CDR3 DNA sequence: TGCAGTGCTACGGGGGGGTTAAACAATGAGCAGTTCTTC.

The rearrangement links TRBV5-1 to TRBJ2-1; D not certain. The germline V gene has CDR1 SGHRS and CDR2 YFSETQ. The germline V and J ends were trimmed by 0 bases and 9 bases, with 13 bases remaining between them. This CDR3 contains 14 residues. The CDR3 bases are TGCGCCAGCAGCTTGGTGCAGGTCGGCACTGAGCAGTTCTTC. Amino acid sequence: CASSLVQVGTEQFF.

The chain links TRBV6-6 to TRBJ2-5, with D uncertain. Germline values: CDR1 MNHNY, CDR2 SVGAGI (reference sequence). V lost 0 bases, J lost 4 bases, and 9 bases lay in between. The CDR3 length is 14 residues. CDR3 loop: CASSYSSFGETQYF. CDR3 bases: TGTGCCAGCAGTTACTCCTCGTTCGGAGAGACCCAGTACTTC.

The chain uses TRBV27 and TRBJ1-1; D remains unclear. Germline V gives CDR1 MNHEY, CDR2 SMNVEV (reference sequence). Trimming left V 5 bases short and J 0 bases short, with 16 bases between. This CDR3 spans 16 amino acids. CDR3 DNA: TGTGCCAGCAGTCATGTAATAGAACCCATGAACACTGAAGCTTTCTTT. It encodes CASSHVIEPMNTEAFF.

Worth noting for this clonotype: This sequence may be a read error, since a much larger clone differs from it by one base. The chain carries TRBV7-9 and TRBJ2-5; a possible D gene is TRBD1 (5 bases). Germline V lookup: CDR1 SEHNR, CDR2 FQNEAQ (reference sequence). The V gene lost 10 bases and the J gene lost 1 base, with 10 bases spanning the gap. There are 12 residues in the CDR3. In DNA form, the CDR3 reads TGTGCCACGCAGGGCGGCCAAGAGACCCAGTACTTC. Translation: CATQGGQETQYF.

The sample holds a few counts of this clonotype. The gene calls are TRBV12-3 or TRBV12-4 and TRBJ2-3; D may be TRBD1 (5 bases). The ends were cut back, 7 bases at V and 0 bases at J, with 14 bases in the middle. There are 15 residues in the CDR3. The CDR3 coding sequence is TGTGCCAGCAACTGGGGCAGTTTTAGCACAGATACGCAGTATTTT. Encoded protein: CASNWGSFSTDTQYF.

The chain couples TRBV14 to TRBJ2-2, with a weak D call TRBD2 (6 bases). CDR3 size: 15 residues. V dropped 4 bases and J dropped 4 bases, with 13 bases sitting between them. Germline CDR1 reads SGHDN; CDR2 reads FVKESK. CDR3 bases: TGTGCCAGCAGCCGCTGGACTATGAGCACCGGGGAGCTGTTTTTT. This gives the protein CASSRWTMSTGELFF.

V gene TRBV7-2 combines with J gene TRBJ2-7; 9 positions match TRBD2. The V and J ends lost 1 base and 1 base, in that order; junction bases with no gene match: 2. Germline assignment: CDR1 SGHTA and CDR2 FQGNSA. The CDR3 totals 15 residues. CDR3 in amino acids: CASSLEAGGSYEQYF. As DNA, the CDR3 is TGTGCCAGCAGCTTAGAGGCGGGAGGGTCCTACGAGCAGTACTTC. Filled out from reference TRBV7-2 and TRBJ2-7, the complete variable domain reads GAGVSQSPSNKVTEKGKDVELRCDPISGHTALYWYRQSLGQGLEFLIYFQGNSAPDKSGLPSDRFSAERTGGSVSTLTIQRTQQEDSAVYLCASSLEAGGSYEQYFGPGTRLTVT.

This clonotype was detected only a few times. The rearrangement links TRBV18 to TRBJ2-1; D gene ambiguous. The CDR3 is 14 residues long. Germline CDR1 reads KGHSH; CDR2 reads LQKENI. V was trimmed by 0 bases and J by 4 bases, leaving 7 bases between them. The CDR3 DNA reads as TGTGCCAGCTCACCACCGGAAAAATACAATGAGCAGTTCTTC. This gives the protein CASSPPEKYNEQFF.

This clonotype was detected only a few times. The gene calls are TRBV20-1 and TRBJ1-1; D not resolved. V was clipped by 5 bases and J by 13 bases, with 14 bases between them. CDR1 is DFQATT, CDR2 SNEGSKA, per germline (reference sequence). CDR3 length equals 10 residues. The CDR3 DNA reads TGCAGTGCTGATCGGACTGGAGGTTTCTTT. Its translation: CSADRTGGFF.

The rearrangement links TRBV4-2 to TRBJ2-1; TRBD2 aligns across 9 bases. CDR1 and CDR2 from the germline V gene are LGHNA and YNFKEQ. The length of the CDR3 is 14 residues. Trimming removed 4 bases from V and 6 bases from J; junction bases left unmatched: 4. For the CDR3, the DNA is TGTGCCAGCAGCCGAGGACTAGCGTCCAATGAGCAGTTCTTC. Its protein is CASSRGLASNEQFF.

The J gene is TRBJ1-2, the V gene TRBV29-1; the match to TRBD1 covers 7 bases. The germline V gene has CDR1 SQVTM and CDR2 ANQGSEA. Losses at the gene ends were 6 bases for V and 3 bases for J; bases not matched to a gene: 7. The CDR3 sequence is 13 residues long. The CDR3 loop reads CSVPTRGYYGYTF. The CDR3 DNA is TGCAGCGTGCCTACCAGGGGGTACTATGGCTACACCTTC.

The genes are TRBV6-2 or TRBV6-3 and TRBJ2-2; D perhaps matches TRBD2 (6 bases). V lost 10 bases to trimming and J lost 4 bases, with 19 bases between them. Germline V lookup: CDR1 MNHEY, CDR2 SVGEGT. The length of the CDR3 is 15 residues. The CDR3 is CATLRPRSGTGELFF. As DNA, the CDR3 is TGTGCCACCCTCCGCCCCCGTAGCGGCACCGGGGAGCTGTTTTTT.

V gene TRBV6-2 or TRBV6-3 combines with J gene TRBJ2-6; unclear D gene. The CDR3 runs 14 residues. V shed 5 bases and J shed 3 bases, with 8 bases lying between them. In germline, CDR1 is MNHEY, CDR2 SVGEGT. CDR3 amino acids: CASSRGGGANVLTF. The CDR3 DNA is TGTGCCAGCAGTCGCGGTGGTGGGGCCAACGTCCTGACTTTC.

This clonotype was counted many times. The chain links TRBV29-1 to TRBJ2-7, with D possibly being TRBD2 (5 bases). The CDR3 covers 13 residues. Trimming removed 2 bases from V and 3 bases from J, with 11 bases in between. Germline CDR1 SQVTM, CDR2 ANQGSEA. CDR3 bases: TGCAGCGTTGAATCCAAGGAGGACTACGAGCAGTACTTC. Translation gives CSVESKEDYEQYF.

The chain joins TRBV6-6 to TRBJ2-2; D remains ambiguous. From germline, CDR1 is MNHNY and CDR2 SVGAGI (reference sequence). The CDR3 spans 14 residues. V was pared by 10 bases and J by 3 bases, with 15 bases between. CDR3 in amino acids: CATRPPRDTGELFF. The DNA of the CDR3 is TGTGCCACCCGACCTCCTCGAGACACCGGGGAGCTGTTTTTT.